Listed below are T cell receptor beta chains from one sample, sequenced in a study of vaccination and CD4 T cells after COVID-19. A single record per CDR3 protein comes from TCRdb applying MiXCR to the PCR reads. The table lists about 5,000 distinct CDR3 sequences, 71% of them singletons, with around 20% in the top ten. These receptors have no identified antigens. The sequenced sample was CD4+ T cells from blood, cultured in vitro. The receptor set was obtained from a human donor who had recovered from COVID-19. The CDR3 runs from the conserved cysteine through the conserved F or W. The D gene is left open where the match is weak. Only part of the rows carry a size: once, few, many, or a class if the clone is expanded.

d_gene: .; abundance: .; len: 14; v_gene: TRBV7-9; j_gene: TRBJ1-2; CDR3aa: CASSLRAGGYGYTF; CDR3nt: TGTGCCAGCAGCTTAAGGGCAGGCGGGTATGGCTACACCTTC
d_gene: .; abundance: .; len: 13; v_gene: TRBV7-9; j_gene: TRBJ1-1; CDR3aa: CASSVQGTTEAFF; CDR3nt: TGTGCCAGCAGCGTACAGGGTACCACTGAAGCTTTCTTT
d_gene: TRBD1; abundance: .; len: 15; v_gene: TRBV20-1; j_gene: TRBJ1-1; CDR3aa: CSATSGQGAPGEAFF; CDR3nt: TGCAGTGCTACCTCGGGACAGGGGGCGCCGGGTGAAGCTTTCTTT
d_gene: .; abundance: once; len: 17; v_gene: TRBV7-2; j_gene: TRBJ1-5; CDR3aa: CASSLGSAVSSNQPQHF; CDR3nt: TGTGCCAGCAGCTTAGGTTCGGCCGTCTCTAGCAATCAGCCCCAGCATTTT
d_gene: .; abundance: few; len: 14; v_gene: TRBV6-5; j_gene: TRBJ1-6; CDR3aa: CASSYSGLNSPLHF; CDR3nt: TGTGCCAGCAGTTATTCGGGCCTTAATTCACCCCTCCACTTT
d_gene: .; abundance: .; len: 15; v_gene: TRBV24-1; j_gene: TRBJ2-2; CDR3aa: CATSDSDLRAGELFF; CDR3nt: TGTGCCACCAGTGATTCCGACCTCCGGGCCGGGGAGCTGTTTTTT
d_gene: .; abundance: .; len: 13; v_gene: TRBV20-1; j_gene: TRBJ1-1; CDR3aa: CSARETGRPEAFF; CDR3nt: TGCAGTGCTAGAGAGACGGGGAGGCCTGAAGCTTTCTTT
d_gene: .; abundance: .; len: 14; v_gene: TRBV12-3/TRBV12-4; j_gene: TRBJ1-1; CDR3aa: CASSSSGANTEAFF; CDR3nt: TGTGCCAGCAGTAGTTCAGGGGCAAACACTGAAGCTTTCTTT
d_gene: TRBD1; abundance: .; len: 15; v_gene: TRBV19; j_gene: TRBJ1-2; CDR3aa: CASSPTGGEYYGYTF; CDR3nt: TGTGCCAGTAGCCCGACAGGGGGGGAATACTATGGCTACACCTTC
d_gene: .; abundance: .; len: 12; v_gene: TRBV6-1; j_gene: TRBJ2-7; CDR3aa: CASSDSSYEQYF; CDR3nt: TGTGCCAGCAGTGACAGTTCCTACGAGCAGTACTTC
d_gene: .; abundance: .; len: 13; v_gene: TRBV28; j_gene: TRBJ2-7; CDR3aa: CASSPTSRVEQYF; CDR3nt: TGTGCCAGCAGTCCGACAAGTCGGGTCGAGCAGTACTTC
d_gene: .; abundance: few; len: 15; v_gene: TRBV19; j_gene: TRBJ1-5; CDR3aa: CASSLGLEFNQPQHF; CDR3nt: TGTGCCAGTAGTCTGGGACTGGAGTTCAATCAGCCCCAGCATTTT
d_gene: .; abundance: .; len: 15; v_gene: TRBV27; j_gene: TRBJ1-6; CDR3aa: CASSSDTGSNSPLHF; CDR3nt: TGTGCCAGCAGTTCCGATACAGGGTCCAATTCACCCCTCCACTTT
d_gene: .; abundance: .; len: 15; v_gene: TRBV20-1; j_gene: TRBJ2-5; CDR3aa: CSASRLGGLEGTQYF; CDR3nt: TGCAGTGCTAGCCGACTCGGGGGGCTCGAGGGGACCCAGTACTTC
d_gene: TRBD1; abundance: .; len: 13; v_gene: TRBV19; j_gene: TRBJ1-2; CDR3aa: CASSAQGALGYTF; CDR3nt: TGTGCCAGTAGTGCACAGGGGGCGCTCGGCTACACCTTC
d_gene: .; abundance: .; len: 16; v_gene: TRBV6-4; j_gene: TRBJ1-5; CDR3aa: CASPRRGSNSNQPQHF; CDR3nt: TGTGCCAGCCCTCGACGGGGAAGCAATAGCAATCAGCCCCAGCATTTT
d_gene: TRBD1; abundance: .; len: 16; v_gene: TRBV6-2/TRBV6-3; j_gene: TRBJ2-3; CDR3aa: CASSYSRGRGRDTQYF; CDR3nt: TGTGCCAGCAGTTACTCGAGAGGTAGGGGGCGTGATACGCAGTATTTT
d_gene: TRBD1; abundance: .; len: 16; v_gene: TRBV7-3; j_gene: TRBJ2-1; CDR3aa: CASSLLTLNRDRSGFF; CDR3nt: TGTGCCAGCAGCTTATTGACACTGAACCGGGACAGGAGCGGGTTCTTC
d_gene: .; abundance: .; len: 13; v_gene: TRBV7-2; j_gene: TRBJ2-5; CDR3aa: CASSFAGEETQYF; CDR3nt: TGTGCCAGCAGCTTCGCCGGGGAAGAGACCCAGTACTTC
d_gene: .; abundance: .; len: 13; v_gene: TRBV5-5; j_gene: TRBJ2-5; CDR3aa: CASGLPLQETQYF; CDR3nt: TGTGCCAGCGGCTTGCCGCTTCAAGAGACCCAGTACTTC
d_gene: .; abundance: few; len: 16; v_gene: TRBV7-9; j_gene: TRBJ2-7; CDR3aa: CASSLADIQSSYEQYF; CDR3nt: TGTGCCAGCAGCTTAGCGGACATACAGAGCTCCTACGAGCAGTACTTC
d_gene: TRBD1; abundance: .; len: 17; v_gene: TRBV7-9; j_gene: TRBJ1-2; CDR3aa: CASSPRRLDDRGYGYTF; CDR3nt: TGTGCCAGCAGCCCCAGACGACTAGATGACAGGGGATATGGCTACACCTTC
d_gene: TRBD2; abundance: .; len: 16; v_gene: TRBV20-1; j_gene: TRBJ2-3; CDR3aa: CSAWTSGRGSTDTQYF; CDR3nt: TGCAGTGCCTGGACTAGCGGGAGGGGGAGCACAGATACGCAGTATTTT
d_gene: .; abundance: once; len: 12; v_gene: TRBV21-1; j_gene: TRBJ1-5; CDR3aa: CTSTGRNQPQHF; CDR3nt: TGTACCAGCACCGGGAGGAATCAGCCCCAGCATTTT
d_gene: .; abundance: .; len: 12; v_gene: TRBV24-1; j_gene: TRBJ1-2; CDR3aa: CATSDLDTSYTF; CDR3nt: TGTGCCACCAGTGATTTGGACACCAGCTACACCTTC
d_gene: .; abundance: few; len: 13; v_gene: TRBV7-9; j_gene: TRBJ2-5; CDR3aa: CASSPGRSETQYF; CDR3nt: TGTGCCAGCAGCCCTGGGAGGTCGGAGACCCAGTACTTC
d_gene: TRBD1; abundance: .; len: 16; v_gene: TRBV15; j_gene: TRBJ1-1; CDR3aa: CATSRDPGQGAGEAFF; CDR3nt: TGTGCCACCAGCAGAGATCCAGGGCAGGGGGCAGGTGAAGCTTTCTTT
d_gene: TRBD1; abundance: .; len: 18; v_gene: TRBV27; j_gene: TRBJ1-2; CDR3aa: CASSLGQGAVQLGYGYTF; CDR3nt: TGTGCCAGCAGTCTCGGACAGGGGGCGGTACAGCTAGGCTATGGCTACACCTTC
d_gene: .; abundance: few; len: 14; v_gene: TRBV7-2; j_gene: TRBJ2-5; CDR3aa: CASRGGGPQETQYF; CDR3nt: TGTGCCAGCAGGGGAGGCGGGCCTCAAGAGACCCAGTACTTC
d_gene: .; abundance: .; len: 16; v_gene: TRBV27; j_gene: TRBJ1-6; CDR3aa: CASSWGRIAPDSPLHF; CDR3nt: TGTGCCAGCAGTTGGGGACGGATTGCCCCTGATTCACCCCTCCACTTT
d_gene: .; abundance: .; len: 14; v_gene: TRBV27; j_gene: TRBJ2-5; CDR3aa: CASRYSKGTETQYF; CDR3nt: TGTGCCAGCCGCTATTCGAAGGGGACAGAGACCCAGTACTTC
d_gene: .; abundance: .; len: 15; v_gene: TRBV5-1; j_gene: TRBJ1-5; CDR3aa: CASSQVPDSNQPQHF; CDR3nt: TGCGCCAGCAGCCAGGTACCCGATAGCAATCAGCCCCAGCATTTT
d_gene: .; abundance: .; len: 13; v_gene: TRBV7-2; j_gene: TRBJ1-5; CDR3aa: CASSADSNQPQHF; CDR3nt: TGTGCCAGCAGCGCGGATAGCAATCAGCCCCAGCATTTT
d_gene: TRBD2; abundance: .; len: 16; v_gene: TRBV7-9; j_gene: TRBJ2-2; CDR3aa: CASSTSGRGDTGELFF; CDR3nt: TGTGCCAGCAGCACTAGCGGGAGGGGAGACACCGGGGAGCTGTTTTTT
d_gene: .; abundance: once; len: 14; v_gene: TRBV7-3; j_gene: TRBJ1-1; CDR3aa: CASSLQAGGAEAFF; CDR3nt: TGTGCCAGCAGCTTACAGGCAGGCGGCGCTGAAGCTTTCTTT
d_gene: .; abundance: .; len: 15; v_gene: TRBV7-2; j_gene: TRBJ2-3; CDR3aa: CASSLAPLEADTQYF; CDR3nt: TGTGCCAGCAGCTTAGCCCCCTTAGAAGCAGATACGCAGTATTTT
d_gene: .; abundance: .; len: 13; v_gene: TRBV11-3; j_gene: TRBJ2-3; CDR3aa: CASSLAVTATQYF; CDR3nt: TGTGCCAGCAGCTTAGCTGTCACGGCTACGCAGTATTTT
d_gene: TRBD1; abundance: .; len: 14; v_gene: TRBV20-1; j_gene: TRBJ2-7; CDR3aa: CSATPGQGVSEQYF; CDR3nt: TGCAGTGCCACACCCGGACAGGGAGTAAGCGAGCAGTACTTC
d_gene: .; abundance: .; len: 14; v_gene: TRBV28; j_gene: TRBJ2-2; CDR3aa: CASSLVADTGELFF; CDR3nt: TGTGCCAGCAGTTTGGTAGCGGACACCGGGGAGCTGTTTTTT
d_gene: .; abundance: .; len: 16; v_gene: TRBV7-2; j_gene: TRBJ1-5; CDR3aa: CASSQRGGRGNQPQHF; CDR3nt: TGTGCCAGCAGCCAAAGGGGGGGAAGAGGCAATCAGCCCCAGCATTTT
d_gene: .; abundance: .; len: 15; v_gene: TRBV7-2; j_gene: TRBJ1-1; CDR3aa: CASSPQAGFNTEAFF; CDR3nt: TGTGCCAGCAGCCCCCAGGCCGGGTTTAACACTGAAGCTTTCTTT
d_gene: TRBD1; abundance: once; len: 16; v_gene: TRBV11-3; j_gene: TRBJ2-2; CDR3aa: CASSVSTGVDTGELFF; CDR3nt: TGTGCCAGCAGCGTATCAACAGGGGTGGATACCGGGGAGCTGTTTTTT
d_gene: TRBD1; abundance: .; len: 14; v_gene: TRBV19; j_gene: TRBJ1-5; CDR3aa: CASSITGVEQPQHF; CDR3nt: TGTGCCAGTAGTATCACAGGGGTCGAGCAGCCCCAGCATTTT
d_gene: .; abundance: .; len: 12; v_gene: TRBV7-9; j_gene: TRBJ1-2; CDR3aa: CASSYATGGYTF; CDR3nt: TGTGCCAGCAGCTATGCGACTGGTGGCTACACCTTC
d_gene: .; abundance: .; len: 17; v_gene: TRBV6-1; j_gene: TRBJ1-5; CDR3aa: CASSEEAGVPRNQPQHF; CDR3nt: TGTGCCAGCAGTGAAGAGGCGGGGGTTCCGCGGAATCAGCCCCAGCATTTT
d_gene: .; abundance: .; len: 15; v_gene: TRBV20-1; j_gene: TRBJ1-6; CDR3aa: CSARGGRGEGSPLHF; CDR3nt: TGCAGTGCTAGGGGGGGGAGGGGCGAGGGTTCACCCCTCCACTTT
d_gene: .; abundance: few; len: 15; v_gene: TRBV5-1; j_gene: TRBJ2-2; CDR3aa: CASRVTGLNTGELFF; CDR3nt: TGCGCCAGCAGAGTTACAGGGTTGAACACCGGGGAGCTGTTTTTT
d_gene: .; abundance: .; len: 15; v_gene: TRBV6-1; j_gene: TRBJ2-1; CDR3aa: CASSRGGSSYNEQFF; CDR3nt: TGTGCCAGCTCCCGTGGGGGGAGCTCCTACAATGAGCAGTTCTTC
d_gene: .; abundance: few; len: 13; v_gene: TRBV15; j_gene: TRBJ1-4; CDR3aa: CATSRDSGEKLFF; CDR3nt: TGTGCCACCAGCAGAGATAGCGGGGAAAAACTGTTTTTT
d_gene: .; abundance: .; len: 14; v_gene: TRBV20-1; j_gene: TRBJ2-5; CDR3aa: CSARAPRGEETQYF; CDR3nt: TGCAGTGCTAGAGCCCCCCGGGGTGAAGAGACCCAGTACTTC